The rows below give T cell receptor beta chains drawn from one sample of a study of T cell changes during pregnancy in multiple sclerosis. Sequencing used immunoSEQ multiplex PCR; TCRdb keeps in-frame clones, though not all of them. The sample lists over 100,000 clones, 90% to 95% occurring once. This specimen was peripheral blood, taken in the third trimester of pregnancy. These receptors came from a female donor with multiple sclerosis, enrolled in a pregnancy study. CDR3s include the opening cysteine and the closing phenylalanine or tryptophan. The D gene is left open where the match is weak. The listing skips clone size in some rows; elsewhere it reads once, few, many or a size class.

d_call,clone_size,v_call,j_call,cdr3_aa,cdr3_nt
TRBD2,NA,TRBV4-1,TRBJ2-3,CASSQIAGGRLDTQYF,TGCGCCAGCAGCCAAATAGCGGGGGGGAGATTGGATACGCAGTATTTT
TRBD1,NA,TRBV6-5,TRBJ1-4,CASSSSLGQGREKLFF,TGTGCCAGCAGTTCCTCCCTGGGACAGGGGAGGGAAAAACTGTTTTTT
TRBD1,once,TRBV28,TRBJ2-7,CASNEGQGGDDEQYF,TGTGCCAGCAACGAGGGACAGGGGGGGGATGACGAGCAGTACTTC
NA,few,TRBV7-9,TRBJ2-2,CASSPTRNTGELFF,TGTGCCAGCAGTCCCACAAGGAACACCGGGGAGCTGTTTTTT
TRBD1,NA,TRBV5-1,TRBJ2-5,CASSTGQGLGLETQYF,TGCGCCAGCAGCACAGGACAGGGGTTGGGATTAGAGACCCAGTACTTC
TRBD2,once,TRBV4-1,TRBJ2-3,CASSQEGGGSTDTQYF,TGCGCCAGCAGCCAAGAGGGCGGCGGGAGTACAGATACGCAGTATTTT
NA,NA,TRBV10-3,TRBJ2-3,CAISESQDTTDTQYF,TGTGCCATCAGTGAGTCGCAAGACACCACAGATACGCAGTATTTT
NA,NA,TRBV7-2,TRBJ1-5,CASSLRVNQPQHF,TGTGCCAGCAGCTTACGGGTCAATCAGCCCCAGCATTTT
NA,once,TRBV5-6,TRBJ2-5,CASSLGQSYQETQYF,TGTGCCAGCAGCCTAGGACAGTCGTACCAAGAGACCCAGTACTTC
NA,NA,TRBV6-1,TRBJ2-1,CASSGGSRPAPYNEQFF,TGTGCCAGCAGTGGCGGATCACGCCCTGCACCTTACAATGAGCAGTTCTTC
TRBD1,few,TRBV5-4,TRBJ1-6,CASSGTGRDSPLHF,TGTGCCAGCAGCGGGACAGGGCGGGACTCACCCCTCCACTTT
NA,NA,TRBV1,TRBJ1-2,CTSSQDMGGRDGYTF,TGCACCAGCAGCCAAGATATGGGGGGGCGAGATGGCTACACCTTC
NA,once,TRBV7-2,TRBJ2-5,CASSLAIANQETQYF,TGTGCCAGCAGCTTAGCGATAGCCAACCAAGAGACCCAGTACTTC
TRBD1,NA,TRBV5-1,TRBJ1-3,CASSPFDRAPGNTIYF,TGCGCCAGCAGCCCCTTCGACAGGGCGCCCGGAAACACCATATATTTT
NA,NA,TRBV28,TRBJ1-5,CASSLPGGGAMLPQHF,TGTGCCAGCAGTCTCCCGGGTGGGGGGGCGATGCTGCCCCAGCATTTT
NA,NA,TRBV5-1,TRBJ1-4,CASSIDSSQKLFF,TGCGCCAGCAGCATCGACAGTAGCCAAAAACTGTTTTTT
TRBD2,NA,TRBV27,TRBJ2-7,CASSPGEGKRGNYEQYF,TGTGCCAGCAGTCCTGGGGAAGGAAAGCGGGGCAACTACGAGCAGTACTTC
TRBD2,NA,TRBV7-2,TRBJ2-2,CADRPGGGFTGELFF,TGTGCCGACAGACCGGGAGGGGGATTTACCGGGGAGCTGTTTTTT
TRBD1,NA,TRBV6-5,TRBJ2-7,CASARTGLSYEQYF,TGTGCCAGCGCCCGGACAGGCCTCTCCTACGAGCAGTACTTC
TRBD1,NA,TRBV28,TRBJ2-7,CASNSATGGPSYEQYF,TGTGCCAGCAACAGTGCGACAGGGGGCCCCTCCTACGAGCAGTACTTC
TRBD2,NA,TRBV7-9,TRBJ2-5,CASSLATSGSETQYF,TGTGCCAGCAGCTTAGCGACTAGCGGGAGTGAGACCCAGTACTTC
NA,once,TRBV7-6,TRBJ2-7,CASSLASSYEQYF,TGTGCCAGCAGCTTAGCTAGTTCCTACGAGCAGTACTTC
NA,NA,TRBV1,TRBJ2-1,CTSVALRGEQFF,TGCACCAGCGTAGCCCTTCGGGGTGAGCAGTTCTTC
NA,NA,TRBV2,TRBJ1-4,CASSEGGDNEKLFF,TGTGCCAGCTCGGAGGGAGGTGATAATGAAAAACTGTTTTTT
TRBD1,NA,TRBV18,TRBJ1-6,CASSSSGQGYSPLHF,TGTGCCAGCTCATCTTCGGGACAGGGCTATTCACCCCTCCACTTT
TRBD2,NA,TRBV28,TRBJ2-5,CASSLYSTSGTQETQYF,TGTGCCAGCAGTTTATACTCGACTAGCGGGACTCAAGAGACCCAGTACTTC
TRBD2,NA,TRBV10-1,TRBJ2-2,CASSEGLAGSDGELFF,TGCGCCAGCAGTGAAGGACTAGCGGGATCTGACGGGGAGCTGTTTTTT
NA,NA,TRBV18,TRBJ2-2,CASSPPSRTGELFF,TGTGCCAGCTCACCACCGTCTCGGACCGGGGAGCTGTTTTTT
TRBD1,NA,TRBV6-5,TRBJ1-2,CASSFGQGYGYTF,TGTGCCAGCAGTTTCGGACAGGGGTACGGCTACACCTTC
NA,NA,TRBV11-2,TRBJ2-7,CASRPRQTYEQYF,TGTGCCAGCAGACCAAGACAGACCTACGAGCAGTACTTC